What follows are 13 T cell receptor beta chains derived from one specimen sequenced in a study of control samples from healthy donors and cancer patients. Libraries were prepared by immunoSEQ multiplex PCR; TCRdb keeps only in-frame clonotypes and omits some of them. This repertoire includes approximately 190,000 clones. Sequencing was done on a sample of blood. These TCRs come from a woman in her thirties in good health.

The V gene is TRBV30, the J gene TRBJ1-2, with a weak D call TRBD1 (5 bases). The V end was cut by 0 bases, the J end by 5 bases, with 10 bases between. The CDR3 totals 13 residues. Germline CDR1 and CDR2: GTSNPN and SVGIG (reference sequence). The CDR3 bases are TGTGCCTGGAGTGTCGCCAGGGAATATGGCTACACCTTC. Its translation is CAWSVAREYGYTF.

The chain couples TRBV19 to TRBJ1-6; 7 bases match TRBD1. The CDR3 sequence is 15 residues long. CDR1 and CDR2 from the germline V gene are LNHDA and SQIVND (reference sequence). V lost 3 bases to trimming and J lost 9 bases; unmatched junction nucleotides: 8. The CDR3 DNA follows: TGTGCCAGTAGTATCGGCGACAGGGCCACTTCACCCCTCCACTTT. It is translated as CASSIGDRATSPLHF.

V is TRBV3-1 (or the pseudogene TRBV3-2) and J is TRBJ1-4, with 8 bases that match TRBD1. The V segment lost 4 bases and the J segment 0 bases; nucleotides outside the gene matches: 13. Germline V gene lookup returns CDR1 LGHDT and CDR2 YNNKEL (reference sequence). CDR3 length: 19 amino acids. The DNA of the CDR3 is TGTGCCAGCAGCCTCCACCTCCGGACAGGGAGAGCAACTAATGAAAAACTGTTTTTT. Protein sequence: CASSLHLRTGRATNEKLFF.

The V and J genes are TRBV3-1 (or the pseudogene TRBV3-2) and TRBJ2-3, with TRBD2 identical over 14 bases. CDR3 size: 22 residues. Per germline, CDR1 LGHDT and CDR2 YNNKEL (reference sequence). Trimming at V came to 1 base and at J to 2 bases, leaving 17 bases not matched to a gene. The DNA for the CDR3 is TGTGCCAGCAGCCAAGGTCTATTGCGGGGGACTAGCGGGGGACGAGCCACAGATACGCAGTATTTT. Protein sequence: CASSQGLLRGTSGGRATDTQYF.

V and J are TRBV7-2 and TRBJ2-1, with 13 bases identical to TRBD2. The CDR3 is 16 residues long. Germline V gene data show CDR1 as SGHTA and CDR2 as FQGNSA. Trimming took 1 base from V and 4 from J; bases not matched to a gene: 1. This chain's CDR3 is CASSLGGLAGYNEQFF. DNA for the CDR3: TGTGCCAGCAGCTTAGGGGGACTAGCGGGGTACAATGAGCAGTTCTTC.

The chain couples TRBV7-3 to TRBJ2-7; tentative D call: TRBD1 (6 bases). V was clipped by 2 bases and J by 1 base, with 12 bases between them. The CDR3 has 15 residues. CDR1 and CDR2 from the germline V gene are SGHTA and FQGTGA. CDR3 residues: CASSLSAGESYEQYF. CDR3 nucleotides: TGTGCCAGCAGCTTATCGGCAGGGGAGTCCTACGAGCAGTACTTC.

The chain has TRBV13 and TRBJ2-7; no definite D call. CDR3 length equals 13 residues. The germline CDR1 and CDR2 sequences are PRHDT and FYEKMQ (reference sequence). V was shortened by 3 bases and J by 3 bases, with 9 bases between the two germline ends. CDR3 in amino acids: CASSFLQGYEQYF. CDR3 sequence (DNA): TGTGCCAGCAGCTTCCTCCAAGGCTACGAGCAGTACTTC.

The CDR3 loop reads CASRHRETNEKLFF. The DNA for the CDR3 is TGTGCCAGTCGTCACAGGGAGACTAATGAAAAACTGTTTTTT. The rearrangement uses TRBV19 and TRBJ1-4; weak D call: TRBD1 (6 bases). Germline V lookup: CDR1 LNHDA, CDR2 SQIVND (reference sequence). The length of the CDR3 is 14 residues. V was clipped by 8 bases and J by 2 bases, with 12 bases between them.

The J gene is TRBJ2-7, the V gene TRBV6-5; D is undetermined. Trimming cost V 0 bases and J 3 bases, with 9 bases left between them. Germline V lookup: CDR1 MNHEY, CDR2 SVGAGI. The CDR3 contains 14 residues. CDR3 DNA: TGTGCCAGCAGTTACTCGGGCGGAGACTACGAGCAGTACTTC. Amino acid sequence: CASSYSGGDYEQYF.

This sequence joins TRBV5-1 and TRBJ1-4; TRBD1 matches at 9 bases. Germline V gives CDR1 SGHRS, CDR2 YFSETQ. V gave up 1 base and J gave up 4 bases; unmatched junction bases: 8. CDR3 size: 17 residues. The CDR3 region has the DNA TGCGCCAGCAGCTTGTTAACCTCGGGACAGGGTAATGAAAAACTGTTTTTT. Amino acid sequence: CASSLLTSGQGNEKLFF.

V gene TRBV18 combines with J gene TRBJ1-3, with D maybe TRBD1 (5 bases). Germline V gives CDR1 KGHSH, CDR2 LQKENI. There are 12 residues in the CDR3. V lost 8 bases to trimming and J lost 8 bases, with 13 bases between them. The CDR3 nucleotides are TGTGCCAGCCAGACTGGGACGGACACCATATATTTT. It specifies CASQTGTDTIYF.

The chain employs TRBV28 and TRBJ1-5; TRBD1 agrees at 8 bases. CDR1 and CDR2 from the germline V gene are MDHEN and SYDVKM. The V segment lost 6 bases and the J segment 5 bases; nucleotides outside the gene matches: 6. This CDR3 spans 14 amino acids. The CDR3 sequence: CASSLGTGYQPQHF. The DNA for the CDR3 is TGTGCCAGCAGCTTGGGGACAGGTTATCAGCCCCAGCATTTT.

The rearrangement uses TRBV6-4 and TRBJ1-1, with D possibly matching TRBD1 (6 bases). The CDR3 is made up of 13 amino acids. CDR1 and CDR2 (germline): MRHNA, SNTAGT. V lost 8 bases and J 4 bases, leaving 14 bases between the germline ends. The CDR3 DNA sequence: TGTGCCAGCGGGAACAGGGAGGTCACTGAAGCTTTCTTT. It yields the protein CASGNREVTEAFF.